The clone carrying this T cell receptor (beta chain) was seen more than once but under ten times. Its antigen is currently unknown. The TCRbeta library was prepared with unique molecular identifiers. TCRdb used MiXCR to reprocess the PCR reads, holding one entry per CDR3 protein. Found here are roughly 310,000 distinct CDR3 sequences, 20% to 30% of them singletons; the top ten hold approximately 10%. The CDR3 contains 14 residues. Germline values: CDR1 SGDLS, CDR2 YYNGEE. V lost 0 bases and J 4 bases, leaving 10 bases between the germline ends. This sample was included in a study of T-cell reconstitution after alpha-beta-depleted transplantation in children. Study-wide findings and caveats: Alpha-beta T cells present about two months after transplant were reported to originate from several hundred expanded graft clones. Newly generated T cells supplied most T-cell counts and diversity one year post-transplant. Surviving recipient T cells and thymic progenitors underlay high day-60 TCRbeta diversity in some patients.

Sequences were derived from PBMCs, mostly from graft donor cells, sampled 180 days after TCRalphabeta/CD19-depleted stem cell transplant. The chain employs TRBV9 and TRBJ1-2; D unresolved. This sequence originates from a male patient younger than 18 who had a stem cell transplant for acute lymphoblastic leukemia, so the T cells may come from the graft donor. The CDR3 protein is CASSVVAGSYGYTF. DNA of the CDR3: TGTGCCAGCAGCGTAGTGGCAGGTTCCTATGGCTACACCTTC.